These 27 T cell receptor beta chains originate from one sample sequenced in a study of T-cell reconstitution after alpha-beta-depleted transplantation in children. Unique molecular identifiers were incorporated when the TCRbeta library was constructed. Each CDR3 protein gets one entry after TCRdb re-called the PCR reads with MiXCR. Among about 360,000 distinct CDR3 sequences listed, roughly 15% were seen once. The sequencing here drew on PBMCs, taken from the stem cell graft. Source of these receptors: a human donor who donated a stem cell graft to a child with Fanconi anemia.

The chain couples TRBV5-1 to TRBJ2-5; 9 bases match TRBD1. The germline V gene has CDR1 SGHRS and CDR2 YFSETQ. CDR3 length: 14 amino acids. Germline trimming cut 4 bases from V and 2 bases from J; bases unmatched to any gene: 3. The CDR3 protein is CASSRDRDQETQYF. The CDR3 DNA reads TGCGCCAGCAGCCGGGACAGGGATCAAGAGACCCAGTACTTC.

This clonotype was seen many times. V is TRBV7-2 and J is TRBJ2-7; D not resolved. The V end was cut by 2 bases, the J end by 2 bases, with 13 bases between. The CDR3 has 15 amino acids. Germline CDR1 SGHTA, CDR2 FQGNSA. CDR3 sequence reads: CASSLRSEFAYEQYF. The DNA for the CDR3 is TGTGCCAGCAGCTTAAGGAGCGAGTTCGCCTACGAGCAGTACTTC. Supplemented by reference TRBV7-2 and TRBJ2-7, the full variable domain reads GAGVSQSPSNKVTEKGKDVELRCDPISGHTALYWYRQSLGQGLEFLIYFQGNSAPDKSGLPSDRFSAERTGGSVSTLTIQRTQQEDSAVYLCASSLRSEFAYEQYFGPGTRLTVT.

This chain joins TRBV12-3 or TRBV12-4 and TRBJ2-7, with 8 positions matching TRBD2. The CDR3 has 15 amino acids. V dropped 5 bases and J dropped 3; count of bases not matched to a gene: 9. In DNA form, the CDR3 reads TGTGCCAGCAGTCACGGACTAGCTCAGAACTACGAGCAGTACTTC. Translating it yields CASSHGLAQNYEQYF.

A few counts support this clonotype. The chain combines TRBV7-9 with TRBJ1-2; D remains unclear. The CDR3 runs 12 residues. The V gene lost 5 bases and the J gene lost 14 bases, with 18 bases spanning the gap. The germline gives CDR1 SEHNR, CDR2 FQNEAQ (reference sequence). The CDR3 region is CASSLEGLLHTF. For the CDR3, the DNA is TGTGCCAGCAGCCTGGAGGGCCTACTTCATACCTTC.

V is TRBV5-1 and J is TRBJ2-2, with D hard to call. V was pared by 0 bases and J by 10 bases, with 7 bases between. The CDR3 sequence is 12 residues long. Germline V lookup: CDR1 SGHRS, CDR2 YFSETQ. CDR3 coding DNA: TGCGCCAGCAGCTTGGCGTTTGAGGAGCTGTTTTTT. It is translated as CASSLAFEELFF.

This clonotype was seen a few times. The rearrangement links TRBV4-3 to TRBJ1-1; 7 bases agree with TRBD1. V was clipped by 4 bases and J by 4 bases; unmatched bases: 6. The germline CDR1 and CDR2 sequences are LGHNA and YSLEER. This CDR3 region has 14 residues. The CDR3 DNA is TGCGCCAGCAGCCGAAGGGACAGTCGCACTGAAGCTTTCTTT. Amino acids: CASSRRDSRTEAFF.

The sample holds many counts of this clonotype. This rearrangement joins TRBV6-5 to TRBJ2-2; TRBD1 aligns across 7 bases. CDR1 is MNHEY and CDR2 is SVGAGI in the germline V gene. CDR3 length equals 15 residues. The trim removed 7 bases at V and 2 bases at J, leaving 7 bases unmatched. Here the CDR3 DNA reads TGTGCCAGCACTACCGGACAGGAAAACACCGGGGAGCTGTTTTTT. Translation: CASTTGQENTGELFF.

The chain joins TRBV18 to TRBJ1-4; D is ambiguous. The ends were cut back, 4 bases at V and 0 bases at J, with 9 bases in the middle. CDR1 and CDR2 from the germline V gene are KGHSH and LQKENI. The CDR3 length is 15 residues. In DNA form, the CDR3 reads TGTGCCAGCTCACAGCAGACTGCAACTAATGAAAAACTGTTTTTT. It encodes CASSQQTATNEKLFF.

This clonotype was recorded at least ten times. The rearrangement joins TRBV5-1 to TRBJ2-3; D is unresolved. This CDR3 region has 15 residues. The germline gives CDR1 SGHRS, CDR2 YFSETQ. Trimming removed 1 base at V and 3 bases at J, with 12 bases between. CDR3 residues: CASSLTDPGTDTQYF. The DNA of the CDR3 is TGCGCCAGCAGCTTGACCGACCCGGGTACAGATACGCAGTATTTT.

This clonotype has only a few counts. The rearrangement links TRBV7-2 to TRBJ1-6, with a weak D call TRBD1 (5 bases). V was pared by 2 bases and J by 10 bases, with 9 bases between. Per the germline V gene, CDR1 is SGHTA and CDR2 is FQGNSA. The CDR3 sequence is 13 residues long. CDR3 bases: TGTGCCAGCAGCTTATCAAGGGGATCACCCCTCCACTTT. The encoded protein is CASSLSRGSPLHF. Filled out from reference TRBV7-2 and TRBJ1-6, the complete variable domain reads GAGVSQSPSNKVTEKGKDVELRCDPISGHTALYWYRQSLGQGLEFLIYFQGNSAPDKSGLPSDRFSAERTGGSVSTLTIQRTQQEDSAVYLCASSLSRGSPLHFGNGTRLTVT.

This clonotype came up many times. This chain joins TRBV5-1 and TRBJ2-3, with D unresolved. This CDR3 is 13 amino acids long. Trimming left V 0 bases short and J 3 bases short, with 5 bases between. CDR1 is SGHRS, CDR2 YFSETQ, per germline. The CDR3 region is CASSLDPTDTQYF. DNA for the CDR3: TGCGCCAGCAGCTTGGACCCTACAGATACGCAGTATTTT.

Points on this clonotype: Without the conserved terminal phenylalanine or tryptophan, this CDR3 likely stems from a read error. The gene calls are TRBV3-1 and TRBJ1-1; the D gene is possibly TRBD1 (5 bases). The CDR3 extends over 16 amino acids. Between the trimmed V and J ends, which lost 2 bases and 6 bases, there was a span of 19 bases. Germline lookup yields CDR1 LGHDT and CDR2 YNNKEL (reference sequence). CDR3 nucleotide sequence: TGTGCCAGCAGCCAATCCTTCCAGGGAGTGGGGGCTGAAGCTTTCTGT. Amino acid sequence: CASSQSFQGVGAEAFC.

This clonotype has a count of ten or more. J is TRBJ2-1 and V is TRBV29-1; D gene ambiguous. Trimming left V 4 bases short and J 3 bases short, with 10 bases between. The germline CDR1 and CDR2 sequences are SQVTM and ANQGSEA. The length of the CDR3 is 13 residues. CDR3 protein: CSVVQSSYNEQFF. The CDR3 nucleotides read TGCAGCGTTGTACAATCCAGCTACAATGAGCAGTTCTTC.

This chain uses TRBV18 with TRBJ1-3; D unclear. Looked up from germline, CDR1 is KGHSH and CDR2 is LQKENI. The CDR3 sequence is 13 residues long. V lost 5 bases and J lost 4, with 9 bases in between. The CDR3: CASSEGPGNTIYF. The CDR3 bases are TGTGCCAGCTCAGAAGGGCCAGGAAACACCATATATTTT.

The CDR3 nucleotides are TGCGCCAGCAGCCCGGGGTCTCACAGGACAGTCACTGAAGCTTTCTTT. Protein: CASSPGSHRTVTEAFF. The chain has TRBV5-1 and TRBJ1-1, with D tentatively TRBD1 (6 bases). In germline, CDR1 is SGHRS, CDR2 YFSETQ. V was clipped by 4 bases and J by 4 bases, with 20 bases between them. CDR3 length: 16 residues.

This clonotype was picked up a small number of times. The chain is built from TRBV11-2 and TRBJ2-1, with 11 bases matching TRBD2. The CDR3 sequence is 17 residues long. Germline V lookup: CDR1 SGHAT, CDR2 FQNNGV. The V gene end was trimmed by 3 bases and the J gene end by 7 bases; junction bases not matched to a gene: 11. This CDR3 is CASSFVPLAGGRNEQFF. In nucleotides, the CDR3 is TGTGCCAGCAGCTTCGTACCTCTAGCGGGGGGAAGGAATGAGCAGTTCTTC.

This clonotype was observed at least ten times. The V call is TRBV5-5, the J call TRBJ2-3; D call uncertain. The V gene's germline CDR1 is SGHKS and CDR2 YYEKEE (reference sequence). Trimming left V 1 base short and J 8 bases short, with 11 bases between. The CDR3 is made up of 13 amino acids. CDR3 residues: CASSLYDGSTQYF. The CDR3, as DNA: TGTGCCAGCAGCTTGTATGACGGGTCTACGCAGTATTTT.

This clonotype was seen many times. The rearrangement uses TRBV28 and TRBJ1-4; possibly TRBD1 for D (5 bases). Deletions cut 10 bases from V and 8 bases from J, with 14 bases between. The CDR3 is made up of 12 amino acids. The germline V gene has CDR1 MDHEN and CDR2 SYDVKM. The CDR3 DNA sequence: TGTGCCACCGGACTGAGGGACGAAAAACTGTTTTTT. This gives the protein CATGLRDEKLFF.

This clonotype was found a few times. J is TRBJ2-1 and V is TRBV10-2; 12 nucleotides agree with TRBD2. Germline V gene lookup returns CDR1 WSHSY and CDR2 SAAADI. CDR3 length: 14 amino acids. Losses at the gene ends were 6 bases for V and 10 bases for J; bases not matched to a gene: 7. For the CDR3, the DNA is TGCGCCAGCAGCGTACTAGCGGGGGGCCAGGAGCAGTTCTTC. Protein: CASSVLAGGQEQFF.

At least ten counts were recorded for this clonotype. V is TRBV7-9 and J is TRBJ1-1; tentative D call: TRBD1 (5 bases). The V gene lost 5 bases and the J gene lost 1 base, with 8 bases spanning the gap. The germline gives CDR1 SEHNR, CDR2 FQNEAQ (reference sequence). CDR3 length: 13 amino acids. The CDR3: CASSRQRNTEAFF. The CDR3 nucleotides read TGTGCCAGCAGCCGACAGAGGAACACTGAAGCTTTCTTT.

There are a few counts of this clonotype. This rearrangement joins TRBV27 to TRBJ2-7; D is possibly TRBD2 (5 bases). V dropped 2 bases and J dropped 5 bases, with 10 bases sitting between them. The CDR3 contains 13 residues. Per the germline V gene, CDR1 is MNHEY and CDR2 is SMNVEV (reference sequence). The DNA of the CDR3 is TGTGCCAGCAGTTTAGGAGAGGGTAACGAGCAGTACTTC. It is translated as CASSLGEGNEQYF.

This clonotype has a count of ten or more. This sequence joins TRBV10-3 and TRBJ2-7, with 9 positions matching TRBD2. Germline CDR1 ENHRY, CDR2 SYGVKD. The V segment lost 4 bases and the J segment 0 bases; nucleotides outside the gene matches: 4. CDR3 size: 15 residues. CDR3 residues: CAISGSGSSSYEQYF. The CDR3 bases are TGTGCCATCAGTGGTAGCGGGAGTTCCTCCTACGAGCAGTACTTC.

In its sample, this clonotype was seen a few times. This chain connects TRBV5-1 to TRBJ2-1; 12 bases are shared with TRBD2. Germline CDR1 SGHRS, CDR2 YFSETQ. CDR3 length: 15 amino acids. V gave up 3 bases and J gave up 8 bases; unmatched junction bases: 6. CDR3 bases: TGCGCCAGCAGCTGGGCTAGCGGGGGGGCCCATGAGCAGTTCTTC. This gives the protein CASSWASGGAHEQFF.

The chain recombines TRBV12-3 or TRBV12-4 with TRBJ1-4; D call uncertain. The CDR3 is 14 amino acids. Trimming pared 1 base from V and 0 bases from J, leaving 3 bases between. The CDR3 spells CASSLDTTNEKLFF. The CDR3, as DNA: TGTGCCAGCAGTTTAGACACAACTAATGAAAAACTGTTTTTT.

The chain uses TRBV3-1 and TRBJ1-1; D possibly corresponds to TRBD1 (5 bases). Between the trimmed V and J ends, which lost 4 bases and 1 base, there was a span of 10 bases. Germline V gene data show CDR1 as LGHDT and CDR2 as YNNKEL (reference sequence). This CDR3 comprises 14 residues. CDR3 nucleotide sequence: TGTGCCAGCAGCCTCCGGACACCGAACACTGAAGCTTTCTTT. This sequence encodes CASSLRTPNTEAFF.

In its sample, this clonotype was seen many times. The chain combines TRBV7-8 with TRBJ2-2; D remains unclear. V was clipped by 6 bases and J by 7 bases, with 15 bases between them. Germline V gives CDR1 SGHVS, CDR2 FQNEAQ. This CDR3 region has 14 residues. As DNA, the CDR3 is TGTGCCAGCAGTTGGATGGTCGGCGGCGGGGAGCTGTTTTTT. Protein product: CASSWMVGGGELFF.

The V call is TRBV3-1, the J call TRBJ2-1; tentatively, D is TRBD1 (5 bases). The CDR3 runs 13 residues. Per the germline V gene, CDR1 is LGHDT and CDR2 is YNNKEL (reference sequence). The germline V and J ends were trimmed by 0 bases and 6 bases, with 6 bases remaining between them. The CDR3 DNA reads as TGTGCCAGCAGCCAAGACAGGGTCAATGAGCAGTTCTTC. Its translation is CASSQDRVNEQFF.